The TCR beta chain under discussion was sequenced for a study of T cell repertoires in cytomegalovirus infection. About the study: Indications came from public TCR beta signatures; they pointed to CMV infection and to a matching HLA type. Study findings and constraints: People with CMV and the relevant HLA were identified by cumulative public TCR beta family frequency. The study found HLA-C-restricted CMV-specific TCR beta clonotypes dominating the ex vivo response.

This CDR3 region has 16 residues. Germline V lookup: CDR1 LGHNA, CDR2 YSLEER. Trimming removed 4 bases from V and 7 bases from J, with 22 bases in between. TCRdb independently ran MiXCR on the reads; one entry per CDR3 protein. Among fewer than 850,000 distinct CDR3 sequences listed, 25% to 30% were seen once. Comment on this clonotype: Its matching antigen is unknown.

The specimen comprised cultured CD8+ T cells from PBMCs, sampled from culture after CMV antigen stimulation. J is TRBJ1-1 and V is TRBV4-3, with a weak D call TRBD1 (6 bases). This clonotype was obtained from a human donor in good health (CMV status not recorded). Some clones in this sample may be carry-over from other donors' samples. CDR3 nucleotide sequence: TGCGCCAGCAGCCTGGCAAGAGAGGGAAGGGGGTTTGAAGCTTTCTTT. Its protein product is CASSLAREGRGFEAFF.